One TCR beta chain is described in this entry. V shed 0 bases and J 1 base; nucleotides not matched to a gene: 6. The V gene's germline CDR1 is DFQATT and CDR2 SNEGSKA (reference sequence). This CDR3 has 15 residues. The data belong to a study of Graves' ophthalmopathy and Graves' hyperthyroidism. The study amplified TCR beta CDR3 regions using RNA transcripts. Second-round multiplex PCR came after first-round RT-PCR with HTBI primers. TCRdb analysed the multiplex PCR reads with MiXCR anew, one entry per CDR3 protein. This sample yields approximately 210,000 distinct CDR3 sequences, of which 25% to 35% are seen a single time; about 8.2% belongs to the top ten.

The clonotype originates from a man over 45 with Graves' ophthalmopathy. The chain combines TRBV20-1 with TRBJ2-7; the match to TRBD2 covers 7 bases. The sample consisted of peripheral blood. This CDR3 reads CSARDRTRTSYEQYF. The CDR3 DNA is TGCAGTGCTAGAGATCGGACTAGAACATCCTACGAGCAGTACTTC.